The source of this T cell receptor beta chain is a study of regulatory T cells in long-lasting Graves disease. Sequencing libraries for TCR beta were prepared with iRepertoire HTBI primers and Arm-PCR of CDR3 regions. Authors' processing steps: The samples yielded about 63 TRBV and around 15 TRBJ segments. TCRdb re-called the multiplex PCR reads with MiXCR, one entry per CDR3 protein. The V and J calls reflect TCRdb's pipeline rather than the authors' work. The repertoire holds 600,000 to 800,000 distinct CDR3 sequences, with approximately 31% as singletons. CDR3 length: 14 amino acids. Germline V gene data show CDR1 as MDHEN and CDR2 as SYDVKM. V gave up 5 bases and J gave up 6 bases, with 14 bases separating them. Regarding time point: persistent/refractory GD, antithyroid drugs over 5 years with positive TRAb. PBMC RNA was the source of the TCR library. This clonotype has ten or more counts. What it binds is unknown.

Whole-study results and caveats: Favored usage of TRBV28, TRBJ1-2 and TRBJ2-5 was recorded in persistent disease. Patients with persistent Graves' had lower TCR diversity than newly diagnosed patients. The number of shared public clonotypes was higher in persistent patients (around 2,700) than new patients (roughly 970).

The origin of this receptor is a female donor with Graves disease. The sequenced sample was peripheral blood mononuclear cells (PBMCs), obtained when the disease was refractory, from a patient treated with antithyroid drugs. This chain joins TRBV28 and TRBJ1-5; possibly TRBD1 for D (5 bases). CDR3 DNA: TGTGCCAGCAGTCCATCGGGACGGGGTCAGCCCCAGCATTTT. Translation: CASSPSGRGQPQHF.